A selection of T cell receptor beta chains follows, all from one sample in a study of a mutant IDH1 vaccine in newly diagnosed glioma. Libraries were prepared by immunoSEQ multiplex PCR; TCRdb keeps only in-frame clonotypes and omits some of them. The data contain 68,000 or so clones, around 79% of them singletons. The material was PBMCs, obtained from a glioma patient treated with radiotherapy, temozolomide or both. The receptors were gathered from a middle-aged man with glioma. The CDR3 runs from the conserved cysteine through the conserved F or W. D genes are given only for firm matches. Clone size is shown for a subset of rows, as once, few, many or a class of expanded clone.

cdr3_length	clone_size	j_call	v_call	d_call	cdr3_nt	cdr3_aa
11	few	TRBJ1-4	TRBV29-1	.	TGCAGCGTACGGAGTAATGAAAAACTGTTTTTT	CSVRSNEKLFF
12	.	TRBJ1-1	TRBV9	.	TGTGCCAGCAGCGGGACGAACAACACGGCTTTCTTT	CASSGTNNTAFF
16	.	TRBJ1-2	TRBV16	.	TGTGCCAGCAGCCAATCGGGTCAGCGAGGGGCCTATGGCTACACCTTC	CASSQSGQRGAYGYTF
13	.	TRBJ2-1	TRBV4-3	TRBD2	TGCGCCAGCAGCCGGGACTACTACAATGAGCAGTTCTTC	CASSRDYYNEQFF
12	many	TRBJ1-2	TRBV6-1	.	TGTGCCAGCAGTGAGGAGGGACATGGCTACACCTTC	CASSEEGHGYTF
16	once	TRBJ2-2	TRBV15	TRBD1	TGTGCCACCAGCCGGGTGAACAGGGGAGTATACGGGGAGCTGTTTTTT	CATSRVNRGVYGELFF
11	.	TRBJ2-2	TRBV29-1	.	TGCAGCGTTGAGGCACCCGGGGAGCTGTTTTTT	CSVEAPGELFF
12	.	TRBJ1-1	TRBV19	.	TGTGCCACCGGGGGGGAGCCCACTGAAGCTTTCTTT	CATGGEPTEAFF
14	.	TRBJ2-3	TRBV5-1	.	TGCGCCAGCAGCCCGGGGACTCTCACAGATACGCAGTATTTT	CASSPGTLTDTQYF
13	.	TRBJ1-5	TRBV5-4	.	TGTGCCAGCAGCTTGGGGTCAGGGCCGCCCCAGCATTTT	CASSLGSGPPQHF
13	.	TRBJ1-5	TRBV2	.	TGTGCCAGCAGTAAGTGGGGCAATCAGCCCCAGCATTTT	CASSKWGNQPQHF
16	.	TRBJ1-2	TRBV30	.	TGTGCCTGGAGTGTACCGGGGGGCGCGAAACGGGATGGCTACACCTTC	CAWSVPGGAKRDGYTF
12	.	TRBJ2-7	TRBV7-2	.	TGTGCCAGCAGGGTGAGCGGGCACGAGCAGTACTTC	CASRVSGHEQYF
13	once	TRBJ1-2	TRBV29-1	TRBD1	TGCAGCGTTGACCTACAGGGGGCGGGCGGCTACACCTTC	CSVDLQGAGGYTF
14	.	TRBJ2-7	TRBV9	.	TGTGCCAGCAGCGTAGGTTATGGGGACGACGAGCAGTACTTC	CASSVGYGDDEQYF
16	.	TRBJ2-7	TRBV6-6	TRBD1	TGTGCCATGGGCACATCCGGGACAGGTCGAATCCACGAGCAGTACTTC	CAMGTSGTGRIHEQYF
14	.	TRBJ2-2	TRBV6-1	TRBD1	TGTGCCAGCATTTGGGACAGGGGGACCGGGGAGCTGTTTTTT	CASIWDRGTGELFF
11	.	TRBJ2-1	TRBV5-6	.	TGTGCCAGCAGGTTTATGAATGAGCAGTTCTTC	CASRFMNEQFF
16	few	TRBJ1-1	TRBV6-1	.	TGTGCCAGCAGTGATGCGGCGGACCGCTGGTCCACTGAAGCTTTCTTT	CASSDAADRWSTEAFF
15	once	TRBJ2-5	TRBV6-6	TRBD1	TGTGCCAGCAGTGGTCCGGGACAGGAGTCCGAAACCCAGTACTTC	CASSGPGQESETQYF
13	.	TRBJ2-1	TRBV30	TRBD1	TGTGCGTACCGGGACAGGGCCCACAATGAGCAGTTCTTC	CAYRDRAHNEQFF
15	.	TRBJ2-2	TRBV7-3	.	TGTGCCAGCAGCGCAACAGGGGGGGTCGGCGGGGAGCTGTTTTTT	CASSATGGVGGELFF
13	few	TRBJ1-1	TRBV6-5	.	TGTGCCAGCATTAAGGAGGGAAGCACTGAAGCTTTCTTT	CASIKEGSTEAFF
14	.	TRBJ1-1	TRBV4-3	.	TGCGCCAGCAGCTACGCCAGGGGAAGCACTGAAGCTTTCTTT	CASSYARGSTEAFF
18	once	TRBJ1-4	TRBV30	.	TGTGCCTGGAGTGTACTTCGGGGCCCCAGCCGACTTAATGAAAAACTGTTTTTT	CAWSVLRGPSRLNEKLFF
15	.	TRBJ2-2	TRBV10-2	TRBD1	TGCGCCAGCAGTGAAGGGACAGGGAACACCGGGGAGCTGTTTTTT	CASSEGTGNTGELFF
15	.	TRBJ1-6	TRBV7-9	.	TGTGCCAGCAGCTTACTGGGACCGAATAATTCACCCCTCCACTTT	CASSLLGPNNSPLHF
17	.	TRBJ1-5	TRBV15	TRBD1	TGTGCCACCAGCAGAGATTCAGGGGGGTATAGCAATCAGCCCCAGCATTTT	CATSRDSGGYSNQPQHF
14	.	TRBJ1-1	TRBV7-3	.	TGTGCCAGCAGCCGAGGGCAATCCCAGGGTGAAGCTTTCTTT	CASSRGQSQGEAFF
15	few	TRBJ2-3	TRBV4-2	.	TGTGCCAGCAGCCATTCCCGGGGGAACACAGATACGCAGTATTTT	CASSHSRGNTDTQYF
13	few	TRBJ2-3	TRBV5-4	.	TGTGCCAGCAGCAATAGCGCTTCGGATACGCAGTATTTT	CASSNSASDTQYF
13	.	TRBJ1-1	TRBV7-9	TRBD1	TGTGCCAGCGTCTCAGGGGGCCGCACTGAAGCTTTCTTT	CASVSGGRTEAFF
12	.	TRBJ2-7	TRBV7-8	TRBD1	TGTGCCAGCAGCCCCACAGGGGGCGAGCAGTACTTC	CASSPTGGEQYF
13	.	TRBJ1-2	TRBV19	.	TGTGCCAGTCTCCCGGGACTAGGCTATGGCTACACCTTC	CASLPGLGYGYTF
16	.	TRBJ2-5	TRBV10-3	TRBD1	TGTGCCATCAGTGAGGGGACAGGGGAAGCTCAAGAGACCCAGTACTTC	CAISEGTGEAQETQYF
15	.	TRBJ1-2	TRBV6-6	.	TGTGCCAGCAGAACGGTGGGGGCGATAACCTATGGCTACACCTTC	CASRTVGAITYGYTF
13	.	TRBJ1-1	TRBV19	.	TGTGCCAGTGGTACAGGTTTGTTCACTGAAGCTTTCTTT	CASGTGLFTEAFF
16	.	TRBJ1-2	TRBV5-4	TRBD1	TGTGCCAGCAGCCTGGACAGGGGCCCGACTAACTATGGCTACACCTTC	CASSLDRGPTNYGYTF
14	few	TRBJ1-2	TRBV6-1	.	TGTGCCACCCTCCGGGGGCTTATTGGCGACGGCTACACCTTC	CATLRGLIGDGYTF
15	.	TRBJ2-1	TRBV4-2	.	TGTGCCAGCAGCCAAAAGGGCGGGGTTGGGAATGAGCAGTTCTTC	CASSQKGGVGNEQFF
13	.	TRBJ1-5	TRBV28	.	TGTGCCAGCAGTTCTCTTAGCAATCAGCCCCAGCATTTT	CASSSLSNQPQHF
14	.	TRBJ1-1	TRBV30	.	TGTGCCTGGAGTCTGGGACTTCCGAACACTGAAGCTTTCTTT	CAWSLGLPNTEAFF
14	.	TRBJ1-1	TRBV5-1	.	TGCGCCAGCAGCCCCGCCGGGGCAAGCACAGAAGCTTTCTTT	CASSPAGASTEAFF
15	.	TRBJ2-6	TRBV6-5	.	TGTGCCAGCAATGCCGGTCCCTCTGGGGCCAACGTCCTGACTTTC	CASNAGPSGANVLTF
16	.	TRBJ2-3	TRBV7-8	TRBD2	TGTGCCAGCAGCTTAGTAAGCGGGGGGCTCACAGATACGCAGTATTTT	CASSLVSGGLTDTQYF
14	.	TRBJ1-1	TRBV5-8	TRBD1	TGTGCCAGCAGCGGCAACAGGGGGCTCACTGAAGCTTTCTTT	CASSGNRGLTEAFF
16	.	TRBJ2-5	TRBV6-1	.	TGTGCCAGCAGTGCCCCCTTACTAGGGTACCAAGAGACCCAGTACTTC	CASSAPLLGYQETQYF
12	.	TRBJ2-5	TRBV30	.	TGTGCCTGGAGTGGGGCGGGGGAGACCCAGTACTTC	CAWSGAGETQYF
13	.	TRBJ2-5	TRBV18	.	TGTGCCAGCTCACCGACAGCCCAAGAGACCCAGTACTTC	CASSPTAQETQYF
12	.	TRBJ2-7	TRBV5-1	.	TGCGCCAGCAGCATACAGGGTGACGAGCAGTACTTC	CASSIQGDEQYF
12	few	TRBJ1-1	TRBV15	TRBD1	TGTGCCACCAGCAGACGACAGGGTGAAGCTTTCTTT	CATSRRQGEAFF
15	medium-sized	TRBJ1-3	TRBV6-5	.	TGTGCCAGCAGTTACCAGGTGACAGCTGGAAACACCATATATTTT	CASSYQVTAGNTIYF
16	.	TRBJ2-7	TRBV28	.	TGTGCCAGCAGCACAGGGTTCCGGGATATAAACTACGAGCAGTACTTC	CASSTGFRDINYEQYF
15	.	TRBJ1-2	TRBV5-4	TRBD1	TGTGCCAGCAGCTTTCGGGACAGGGATGGTCGGGGCTACACCTTC	CASSFRDRDGRGYTF
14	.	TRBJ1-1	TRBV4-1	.	TGCGCCAGCAGCTATTCCGGGAGGAACACTGAAGCTTTCTTT	CASSYSGRNTEAFF
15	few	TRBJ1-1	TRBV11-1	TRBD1	TGTGCCAGCAGCCTGTTACAGGGGAGGGGAACTGAAGCTTTCTTT	CASSLLQGRGTEAFF